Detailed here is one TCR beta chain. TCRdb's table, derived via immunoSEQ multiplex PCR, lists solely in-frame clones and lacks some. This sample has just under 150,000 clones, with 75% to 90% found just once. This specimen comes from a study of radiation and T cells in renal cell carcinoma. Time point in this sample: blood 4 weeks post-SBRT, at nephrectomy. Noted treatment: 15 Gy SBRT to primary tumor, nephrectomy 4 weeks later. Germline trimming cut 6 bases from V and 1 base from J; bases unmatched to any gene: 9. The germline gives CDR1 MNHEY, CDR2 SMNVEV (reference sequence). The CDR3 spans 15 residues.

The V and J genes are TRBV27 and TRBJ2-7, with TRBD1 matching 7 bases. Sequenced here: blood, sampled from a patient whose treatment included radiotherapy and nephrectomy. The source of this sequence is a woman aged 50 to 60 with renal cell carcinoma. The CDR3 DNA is TGTGCCAGCAGCCTTACCTTACAGGGGTCCTACGAGCAGTACTTC. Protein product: CASSLTLQGSYEQYF.